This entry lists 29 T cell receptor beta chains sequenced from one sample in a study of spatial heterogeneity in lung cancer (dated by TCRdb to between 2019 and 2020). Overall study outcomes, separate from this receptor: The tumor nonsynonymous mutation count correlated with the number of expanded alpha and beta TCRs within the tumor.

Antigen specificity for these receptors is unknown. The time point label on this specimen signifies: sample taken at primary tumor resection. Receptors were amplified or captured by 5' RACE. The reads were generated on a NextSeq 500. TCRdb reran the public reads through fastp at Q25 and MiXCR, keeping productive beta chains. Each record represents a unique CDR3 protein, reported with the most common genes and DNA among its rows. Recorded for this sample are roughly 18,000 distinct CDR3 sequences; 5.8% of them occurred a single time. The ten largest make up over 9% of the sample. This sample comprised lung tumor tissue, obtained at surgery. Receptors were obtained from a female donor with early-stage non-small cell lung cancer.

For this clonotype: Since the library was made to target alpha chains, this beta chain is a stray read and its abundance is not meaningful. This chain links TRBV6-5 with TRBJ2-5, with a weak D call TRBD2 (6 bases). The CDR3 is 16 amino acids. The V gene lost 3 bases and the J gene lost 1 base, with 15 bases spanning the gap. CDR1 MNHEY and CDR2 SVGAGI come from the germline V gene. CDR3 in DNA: TGTGCCAGCAGTTATGTGAGCGGGCCCAGCCAAGAGACCCAGTACTTC. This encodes CASSYVSGPSQETQYF.

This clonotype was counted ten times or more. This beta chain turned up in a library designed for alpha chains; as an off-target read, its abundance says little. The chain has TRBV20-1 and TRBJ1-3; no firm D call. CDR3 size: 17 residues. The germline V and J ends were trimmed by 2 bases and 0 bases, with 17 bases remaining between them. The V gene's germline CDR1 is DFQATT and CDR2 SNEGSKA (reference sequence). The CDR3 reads CSARLRGREASGNTIYF. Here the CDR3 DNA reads TGCAGTGCTAGACTCCGAGGGCGCGAGGCCTCTGGAAACACCATATATTTT.

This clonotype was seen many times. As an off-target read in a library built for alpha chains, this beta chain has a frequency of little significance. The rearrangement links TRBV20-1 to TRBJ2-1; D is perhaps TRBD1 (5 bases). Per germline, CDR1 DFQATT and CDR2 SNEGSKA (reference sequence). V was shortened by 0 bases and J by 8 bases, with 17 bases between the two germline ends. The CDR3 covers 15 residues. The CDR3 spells CSARDLTAGAYEQFF. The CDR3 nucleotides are TGCAGTGCTAGAGATTTGACAGCTGGGGCCTATGAGCAGTTCTTC.

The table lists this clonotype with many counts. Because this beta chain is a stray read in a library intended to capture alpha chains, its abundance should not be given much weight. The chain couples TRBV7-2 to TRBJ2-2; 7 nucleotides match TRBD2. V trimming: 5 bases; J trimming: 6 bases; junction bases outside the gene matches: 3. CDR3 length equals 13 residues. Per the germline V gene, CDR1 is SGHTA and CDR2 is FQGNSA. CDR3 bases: TGTGCCAGCAGCCAGGCGGGGGCCGGGGAGCTGTTTTTT. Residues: CASSQAGAGELFF. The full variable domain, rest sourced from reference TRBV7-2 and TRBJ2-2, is GAGVSQSPSNKVTEKGKDVELRCDPISGHTALYWYRQSLGQGLEFLIYFQGNSAPDKSGLPSDRFSAERTGGSVSTLTIQRTQQEDSAVYLCASSQAGAGELFFGEGSRLTVL.

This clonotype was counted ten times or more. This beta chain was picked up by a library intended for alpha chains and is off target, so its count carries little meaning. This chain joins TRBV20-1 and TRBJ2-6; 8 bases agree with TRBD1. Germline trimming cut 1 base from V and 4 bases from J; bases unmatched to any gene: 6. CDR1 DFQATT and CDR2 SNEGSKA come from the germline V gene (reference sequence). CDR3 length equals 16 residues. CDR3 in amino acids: CSARARQGSGANVLTF. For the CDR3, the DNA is TGCAGTGCTAGAGCCAGACAGGGGTCAGGGGCCAACGTCCTGACTTTC.

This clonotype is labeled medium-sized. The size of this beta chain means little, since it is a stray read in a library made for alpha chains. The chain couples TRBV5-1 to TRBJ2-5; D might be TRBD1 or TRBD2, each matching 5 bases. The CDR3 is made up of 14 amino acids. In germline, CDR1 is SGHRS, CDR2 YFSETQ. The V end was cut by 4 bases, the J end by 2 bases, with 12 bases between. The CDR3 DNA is TGCGCCAGCAGCGATCGGGGCGGACAAGAGACCCAGTACTTC. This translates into CASSDRGGQETQYF.

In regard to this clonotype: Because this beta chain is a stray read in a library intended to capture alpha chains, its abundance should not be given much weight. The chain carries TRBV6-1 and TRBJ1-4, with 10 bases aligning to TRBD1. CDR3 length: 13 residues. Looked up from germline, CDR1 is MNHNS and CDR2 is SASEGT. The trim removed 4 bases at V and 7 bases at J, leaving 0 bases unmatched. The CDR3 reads CASSGDRGEKLFF. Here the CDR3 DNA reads TGTGCCAGCAGTGGGGACAGGGGTGAAAAACTGTTTTTT.

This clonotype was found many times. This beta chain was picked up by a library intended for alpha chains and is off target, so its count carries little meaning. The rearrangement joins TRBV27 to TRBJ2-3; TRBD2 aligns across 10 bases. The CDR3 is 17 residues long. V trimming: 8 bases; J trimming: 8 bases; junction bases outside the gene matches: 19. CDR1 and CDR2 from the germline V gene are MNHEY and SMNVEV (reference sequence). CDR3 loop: CASRVIGTSVYEGTQYF. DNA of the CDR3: TGTGCCAGCCGGGTTATCGGGACTAGCGTATACGAGGGTACGCAGTATTTT.

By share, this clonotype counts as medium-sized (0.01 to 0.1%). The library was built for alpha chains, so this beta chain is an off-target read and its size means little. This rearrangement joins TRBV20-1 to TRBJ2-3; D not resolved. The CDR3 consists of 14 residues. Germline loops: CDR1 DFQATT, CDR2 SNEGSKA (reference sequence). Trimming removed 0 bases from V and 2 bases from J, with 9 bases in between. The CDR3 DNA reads TGCAGTGCTAGAGATATACGAATCACAGATACGCAGTATTTT. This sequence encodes CSARDIRITDTQYF.

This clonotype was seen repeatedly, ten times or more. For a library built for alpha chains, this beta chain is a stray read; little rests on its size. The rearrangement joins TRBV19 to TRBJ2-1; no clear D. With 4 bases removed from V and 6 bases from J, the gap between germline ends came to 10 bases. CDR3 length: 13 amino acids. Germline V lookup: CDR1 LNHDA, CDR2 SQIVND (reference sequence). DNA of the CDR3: TGTGCCAGTAGTACTCGTGTTAGCAATGAGCAGTTCTTC. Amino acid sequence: CASSTRVSNEQFF. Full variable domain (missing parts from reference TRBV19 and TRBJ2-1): DGGITQSPKYLFRKEGQNVTLSCEQNLNHDAMYWYRQDPGQGLRLIYYSQIVNDFQKGDIAEGYSVSREKKESFPLTVTSAQKNPTAFYLCASSTRVSNEQFFGPGTRLTVL.

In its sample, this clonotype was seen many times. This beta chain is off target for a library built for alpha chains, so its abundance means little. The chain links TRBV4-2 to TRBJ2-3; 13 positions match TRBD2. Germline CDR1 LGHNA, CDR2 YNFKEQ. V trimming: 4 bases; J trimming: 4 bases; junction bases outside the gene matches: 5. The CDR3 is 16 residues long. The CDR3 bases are TGTGCCAGCAGCCCACGGACTAGCGGGAGCCCAGATACGCAGTATTTT. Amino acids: CASSPRTSGSPDTQYF.

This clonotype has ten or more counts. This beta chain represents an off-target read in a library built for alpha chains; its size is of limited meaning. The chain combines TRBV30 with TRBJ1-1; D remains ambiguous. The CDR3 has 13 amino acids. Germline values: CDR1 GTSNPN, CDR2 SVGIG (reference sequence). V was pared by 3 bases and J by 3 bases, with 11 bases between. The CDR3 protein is CAWRAQLDTEAFF. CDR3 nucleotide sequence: TGTGCCTGGAGAGCCCAGTTGGACACTGAAGCTTTCTTT.

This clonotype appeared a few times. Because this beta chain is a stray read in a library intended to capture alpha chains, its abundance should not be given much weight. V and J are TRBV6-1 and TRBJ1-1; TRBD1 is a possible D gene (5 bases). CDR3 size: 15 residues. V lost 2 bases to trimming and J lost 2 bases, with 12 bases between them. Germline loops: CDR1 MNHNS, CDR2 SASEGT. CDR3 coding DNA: TGTGCCAGCAGTGAAAGGGGTTGGTTAAACACTGAAGCTTTCTTT. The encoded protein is CASSERGWLNTEAFF.

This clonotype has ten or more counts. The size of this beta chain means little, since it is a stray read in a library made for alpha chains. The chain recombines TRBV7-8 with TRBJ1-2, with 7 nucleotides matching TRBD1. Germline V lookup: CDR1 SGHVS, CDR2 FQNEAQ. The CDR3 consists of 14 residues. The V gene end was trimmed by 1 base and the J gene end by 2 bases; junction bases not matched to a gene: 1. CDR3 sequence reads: CASSLGGGNYGYTF. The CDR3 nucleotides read TGTGCCAGCAGCTTAGGAGGGGGCAACTATGGCTACACCTTC.

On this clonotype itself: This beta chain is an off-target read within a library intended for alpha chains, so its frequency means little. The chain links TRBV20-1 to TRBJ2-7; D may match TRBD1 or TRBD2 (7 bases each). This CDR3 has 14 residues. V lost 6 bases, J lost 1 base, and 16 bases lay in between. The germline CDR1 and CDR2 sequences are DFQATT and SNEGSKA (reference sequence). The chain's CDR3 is CSAPVRGGSYEQYF. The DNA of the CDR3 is TGCAGTGCACCTGTCAGGGGGGGGTCCTACGAGCAGTACTTC.

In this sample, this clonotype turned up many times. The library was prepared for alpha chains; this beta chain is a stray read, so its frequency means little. This CDR3 reads CASCTSVPSGDTQYF. The CDR3 DNA is TGCGCCAGCTGTACTAGCGTTCCCTCGGGAGATACGCAGTATTTT. V gene TRBV5-1 combines with J gene TRBJ2-3; 7 bases align to TRBD2. Trimming removed 7 bases from V and 5 bases from J; junction bases left unmatched: 13. Germline values: CDR1 SGHRS, CDR2 YFSETQ. CDR3 length: 15 amino acids.

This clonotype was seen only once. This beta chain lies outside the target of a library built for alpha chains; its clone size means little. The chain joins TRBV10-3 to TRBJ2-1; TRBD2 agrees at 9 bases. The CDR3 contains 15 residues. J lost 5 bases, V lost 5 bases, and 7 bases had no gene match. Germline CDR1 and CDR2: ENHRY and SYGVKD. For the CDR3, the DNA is TGTGCCATCAGTAGGGAGACTAGCGGACACAATGAGCAGTTCTTC. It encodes CAISRETSGHNEQFF.

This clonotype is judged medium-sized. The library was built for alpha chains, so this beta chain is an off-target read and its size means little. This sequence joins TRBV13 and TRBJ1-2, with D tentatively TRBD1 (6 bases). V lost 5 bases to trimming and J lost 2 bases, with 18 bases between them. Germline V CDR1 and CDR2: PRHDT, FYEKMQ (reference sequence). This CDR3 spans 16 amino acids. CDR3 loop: CASSPNQDRTNYGYTF. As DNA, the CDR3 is TGTGCCAGCAGCCCAAACCAGGACAGAACAAACTATGGCTACACCTTC.

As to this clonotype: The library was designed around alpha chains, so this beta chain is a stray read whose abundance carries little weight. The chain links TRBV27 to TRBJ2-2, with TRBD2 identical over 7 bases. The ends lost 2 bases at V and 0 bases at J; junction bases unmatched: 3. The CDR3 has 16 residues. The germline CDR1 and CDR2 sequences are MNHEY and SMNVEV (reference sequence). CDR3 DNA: TGTGCCAGCAGTTTACTGGGGAGGGCGAACACCGGGGAGCTGTTTTTT. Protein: CASSLLGRANTGELFF.

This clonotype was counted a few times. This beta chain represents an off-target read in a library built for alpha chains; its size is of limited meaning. CDR3 sequence reads: CSARGLAGGSYNEQFF. CDR3 coding DNA: TGCAGTGCTAGGGGACTAGCGGGAGGGTCCTACAATGAGCAGTTCTTC. The genes are TRBV20-1 and TRBJ2-1; 16 positions match TRBD2. Germline-derived CDR1 and CDR2 are DFQATT and SNEGSKA (reference sequence). The V segment lost 3 bases and the J segment 1 base; nucleotides outside the gene matches: 0. The CDR3 contains 16 residues.

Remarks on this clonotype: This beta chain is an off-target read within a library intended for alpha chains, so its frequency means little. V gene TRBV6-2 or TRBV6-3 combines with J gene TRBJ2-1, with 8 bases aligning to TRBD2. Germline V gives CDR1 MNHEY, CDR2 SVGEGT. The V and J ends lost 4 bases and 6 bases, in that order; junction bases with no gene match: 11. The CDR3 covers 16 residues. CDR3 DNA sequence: TGTGCCAGCAGTTTTCAGAGCGGGAGAGTCGGCAATGAGCAGTTCTTC. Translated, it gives CASSFQSGRVGNEQFF.

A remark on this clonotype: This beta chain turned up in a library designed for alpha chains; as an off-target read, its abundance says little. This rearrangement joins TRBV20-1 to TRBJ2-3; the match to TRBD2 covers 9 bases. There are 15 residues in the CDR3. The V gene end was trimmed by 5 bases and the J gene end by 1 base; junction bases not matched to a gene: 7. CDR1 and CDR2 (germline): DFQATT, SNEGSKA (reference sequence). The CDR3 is CSALSGRPGTDTQYF. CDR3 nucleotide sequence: TGCAGTGCTCTCAGCGGGAGGCCGGGCACAGATACGCAGTATTTT.

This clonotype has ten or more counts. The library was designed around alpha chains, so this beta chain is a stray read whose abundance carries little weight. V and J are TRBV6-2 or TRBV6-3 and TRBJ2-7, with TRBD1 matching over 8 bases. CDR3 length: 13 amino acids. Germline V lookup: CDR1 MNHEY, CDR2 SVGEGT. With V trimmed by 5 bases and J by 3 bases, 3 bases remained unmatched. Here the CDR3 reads CASSDRGLYEQYF. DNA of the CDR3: TGTGCCAGCAGTGACAGGGGCCTCTACGAGCAGTACTTC.

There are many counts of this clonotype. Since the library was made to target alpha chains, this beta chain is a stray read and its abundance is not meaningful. CDR3 DNA: TGCGCCAGCAGCTTGGGTGGGACAGGGCCGAATGAGCAGTTCTTC. Protein sequence: CASSLGGTGPNEQFF. V usage is TRBV5-1 and J usage is TRBJ2-1, with 9 bases identical to TRBD1. Per germline, CDR1 SGHRS and CDR2 YFSETQ. CDR3 size: 15 residues. After removal of 0 bases from V and 7 bases from J, the junction contained 5 bases not matched to a gene.

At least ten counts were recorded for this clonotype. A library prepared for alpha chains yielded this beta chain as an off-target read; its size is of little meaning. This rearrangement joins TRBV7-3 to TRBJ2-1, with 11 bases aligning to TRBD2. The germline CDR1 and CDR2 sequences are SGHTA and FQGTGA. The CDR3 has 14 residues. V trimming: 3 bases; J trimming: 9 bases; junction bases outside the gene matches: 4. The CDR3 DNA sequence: TGTGCCAGCAGCTTCACTAGCGGGAGTGGTGAGCAGTTCTTC. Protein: CASSFTSGSGEQFF.

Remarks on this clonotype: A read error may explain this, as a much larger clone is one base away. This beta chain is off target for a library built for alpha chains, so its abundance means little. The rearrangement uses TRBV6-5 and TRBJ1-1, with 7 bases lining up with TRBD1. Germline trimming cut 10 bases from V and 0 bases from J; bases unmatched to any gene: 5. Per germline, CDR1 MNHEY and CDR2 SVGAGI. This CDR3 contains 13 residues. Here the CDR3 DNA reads TGTGCCACTCACAGGGGAATGAACACTGAAGCTTTCTTT. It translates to CATHRGMNTEAFF.

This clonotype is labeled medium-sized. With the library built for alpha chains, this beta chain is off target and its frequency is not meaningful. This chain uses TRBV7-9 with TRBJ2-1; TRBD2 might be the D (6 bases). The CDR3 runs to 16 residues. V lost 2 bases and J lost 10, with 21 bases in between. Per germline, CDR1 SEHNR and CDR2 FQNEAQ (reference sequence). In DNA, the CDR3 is TGTGCCAGCAGCTTATTAGGGCTAGCGCCGTCCGGCGAGCAGTTCTTC. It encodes CASSLLGLAPSGEQFF. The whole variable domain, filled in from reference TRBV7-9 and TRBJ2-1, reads DTGVSQNPRHKITKRGQNVTFRCDPISEHNRLYWYRQTLGQGPEFLTYFQNEAQLEKSRLLSDRFSAERPKGSFSTLEIQRTEQGDSAMYLCASSLLGLAPSGEQFFGPGTRLTVL.

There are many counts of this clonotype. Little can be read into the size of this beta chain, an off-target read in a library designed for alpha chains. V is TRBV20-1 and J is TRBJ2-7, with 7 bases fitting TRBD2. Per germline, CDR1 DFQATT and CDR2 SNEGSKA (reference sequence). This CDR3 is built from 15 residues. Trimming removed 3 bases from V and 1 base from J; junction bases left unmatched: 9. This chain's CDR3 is CSASALGTTSYEQYF. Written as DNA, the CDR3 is TGCAGTGCTAGTGCCCTCGGGACTACTTCCTACGAGCAGTACTTC.

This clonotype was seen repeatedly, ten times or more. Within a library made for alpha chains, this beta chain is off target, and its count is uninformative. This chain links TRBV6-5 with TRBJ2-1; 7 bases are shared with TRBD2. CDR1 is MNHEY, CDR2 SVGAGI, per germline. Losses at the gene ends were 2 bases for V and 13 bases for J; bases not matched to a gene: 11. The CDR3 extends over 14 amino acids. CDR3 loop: CASSYERDGTTQFF. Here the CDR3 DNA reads TGTGCCAGCAGTTACGAGAGGGACGGGACTACTCAGTTCTTC.